The present T cell receptor beta chain was sequenced within a study of cytomegalovirus exposure and HLA in healthy donors. In the PCR, 60 Vbeta and 13 Jbeta primers were used. Repertoires were generated with immunoSEQ multiplex PCR, while TCRdb's copy carries only in-frame clones and drops some. The sample yields some 240,000 clones, almost 80% seen once. As to this clone: No antigen is known for it.

Study findings and constraints: A later analysis showed that HLA-associated TCR beta chains had undergone more clonal expansion than equally common others. In a later analysis, most CMV-associated TCR beta chains appeared HLA-restricted. Cytomegalovirus status was reportedly diagnosed by the classifier with high specificity and sensitivity.

CDR3 length equals 13 residues. Germline V CDR1 and CDR2: SEHNR, FQNEAQ (reference sequence). V lost 5 bases and J lost 11; bases outside the gene matches: 11. This sequence was found in a male donor in good health and CMV-seronegative. Sample: PBMCs. V and J are TRBV7-9 and TRBJ2-5; 7 bases match TRBD2. CDR3 sequence: CASSLRERREQYF. CDR3 coding DNA: TGTGCCAGCAGCCTACGAGAGCGGCGGGAGCAGTACTTC.